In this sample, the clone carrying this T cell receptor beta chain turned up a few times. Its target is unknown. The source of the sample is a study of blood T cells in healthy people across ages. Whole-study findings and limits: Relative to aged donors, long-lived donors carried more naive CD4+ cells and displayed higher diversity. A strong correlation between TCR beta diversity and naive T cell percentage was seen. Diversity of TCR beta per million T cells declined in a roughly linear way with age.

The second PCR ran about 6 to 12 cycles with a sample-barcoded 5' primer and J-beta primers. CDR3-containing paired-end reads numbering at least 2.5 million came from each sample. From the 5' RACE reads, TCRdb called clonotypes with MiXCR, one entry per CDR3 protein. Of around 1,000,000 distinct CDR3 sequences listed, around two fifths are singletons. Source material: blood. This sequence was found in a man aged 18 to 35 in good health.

In DNA form, the CDR3 reads TGTGCCAGCAGCGAAGGGACTAGCGGGGGGAAAAGGAATGAGCAGTTCTTC. It codes for CASSEGTSGGKRNEQFF. The chain joins TRBV12-3 or TRBV12-4 to TRBJ2-1; 15 positions match TRBD2. The V segment lost 6 bases and the J segment 7 bases; nucleotides outside the gene matches: 10. The CDR3 length is 17 residues.